These 14 T cell receptor beta chains share one sample of origin, sequenced in a study of cytomegalovirus exposure and HLA in healthy donors. Only in-frame clones appear in the TCRdb table, and some are missing; sequencing was by immunoSEQ multiplex PCR. The sample consists of some 170,000 clones, approximately 86% of them appearing once. The sample taken for sequencing was PBMCs. The receptors here all came from a man younger than 35 in good health and CMV-seropositive.

The gene calls are TRBV4-1 and TRBJ2-1; 13 bases fit TRBD2. CDR1 MGHRA and CDR2 YSYEKL come from the germline V gene. V shed 5 bases, J shed 6 bases, and the junction held 7 bases outside the gene matches. This CDR3 has 16 amino acids. In DNA form, the CDR3 reads TGCGCCAGCAGCTCCCCCGGGACTAGCGGGGTCAATGAGCAGTTCTTC. Translated: CASSSPGTSGVNEQFF.

The CDR3 DNA follows: TGTGCCAGCAGTGAAGAACAGGGCAATCAGCCCCAGCATTTT. This codes for CASSEEQGNQPQHF. The chain links TRBV2 to TRBJ1-5, with a possible D match to TRBD1 (5 bases). Per germline, CDR1 SNHLY and CDR2 FYNNEI. This CDR3 is 14 amino acids long. Trimming removed 1 base from V and 2 bases from J, with 6 bases in between.

The chain recombines TRBV7-2 with TRBJ1-5, with D unresolved. CDR3 size: 12 residues. The germline V gene encodes CDR1 SGHTA and CDR2 FQGNSA. V lost 2 bases, J lost 10 bases, and 9 bases lay in between. The DNA of the CDR3 is TGTGCCAGCAGCTTAAACTTTGGTCCCCAGCATTTT. Protein product: CASSLNFGPQHF.

V gene TRBV28 combines with J gene TRBJ2-7; D is perhaps TRBD2 (6 bases). There are 14 residues in the CDR3. Trimming left V 1 base short and J 4 bases short, with 11 bases between. Germline CDR1 and CDR2: MDHEN and SYDVKM. The CDR3 region is CASSLFNGGYEQYF. The CDR3 DNA reads TGTGCCAGCAGTTTATTCAACGGGGGATACGAGCAGTACTTC.

The rearrangement joins TRBV15 to TRBJ2-3; D is unresolved. Germline V gives CDR1 LNHNV, CDR2 YYDKDF (reference sequence). Trimming took 3 bases from V and 5 from J, leaving 9 bases between them. CDR3 length: 13 residues. Here the CDR3 DNA reads TGTGCCACCAGCAGCCCGACTGGAGATACGCAGTATTTT. Translating gives CATSSPTGDTQYF. Together with reference TRBV15 and TRBJ2-3, the CDR3 gives the full variable domain: DAMVIQNPRYQVTQFGKPVTLSCSQTLNHNVMYWYQQKSSQAPKLLFHYYDKDFNNEADTPDNFQSRRPNTSFCFLDIRSPGLGDTAMYLCATSSPTGDTQYFGPGTRLTVL.

This clone occurred once. The CDR3 region is CASSYNIPSSGNTIYF. As DNA, the CDR3 is TGTGCCAGCAGTTACAACATTCCTTCCTCTGGAAACACCATATATTTT. The V and J genes are TRBV6-6 and TRBJ1-3; D remains ambiguous. Germline assignment: CDR1 MNHNY and CDR2 SVGAGI (reference sequence). V dropped 2 bases and J dropped 0 bases, with 11 bases sitting between them. CDR3 length: 16 residues.

The V and J genes are TRBV4-1 and TRBJ2-3; no firm D call. In germline, CDR1 is MGHRA, CDR2 YSYEKL. This CDR3 has 14 amino acids. Trimming took 2 bases from V and 3 from J, leaving 9 bases between them. CDR3 DNA sequence: TGCGCCAGCAGCCAATACGGTACGACAGATACGCAGTATTTT. Protein sequence: CASSQYGTTDTQYF.

This clone has more than one count but fewer than ten. The J gene is TRBJ2-1, the V gene TRBV7-2; D not resolved. The CDR3 sequence is 12 residues long. Germline V gene lookup returns CDR1 SGHTA and CDR2 FQGNSA. V dropped 3 bases and J dropped 7 bases, with 7 bases sitting between them. CDR3 DNA: TGTGCCAGCAGCTTGCGGTGGAATGAGCAGTTCTTC. Its protein is CASSLRWNEQFF.

CDR3 sequence reads: CASSLASPLLAGGADTQYF. In DNA, the CDR3 is TGTGCCAGCAGCTTAGCCTCGCCCCTACTAGCGGGGGGGGCAGATACGCAGTATTTT. V gene TRBV11-3 combines with J gene TRBJ2-3, with 13 bases fitting TRBD2. V was clipped by 1 base and J by 4 bases; unmatched bases: 11. Germline V gene lookup returns CDR1 SGHNT and CDR2 YENEEA. The CDR3 has 19 residues.

The chain uses TRBV27 and TRBJ2-3, with 9 bases matching TRBD2. The germline V gene encodes CDR1 MNHEY and CDR2 SMNVEV (reference sequence). This CDR3 region has 16 residues. J lost 7 bases, V lost 5 bases, and 13 bases had no gene match. CDR3 DNA sequence: TGTGCCAGCAGTCCTTCCTTGGCGGGAGGGACATATACGCAGTATTTT. Translation gives CASSPSLAGGTYTQYF.

This clone has only a few counts. The chain employs TRBV6-6 and TRBJ1-1; perhaps TRBD1 as D (5 bases). This CDR3 is 14 amino acids long. From germline, CDR1 is MNHNY and CDR2 SVGAGI (reference sequence). Trimming stripped 6 bases from V and 0 bases from J, with 11 bases between. CDR3 DNA sequence: TGTGCCAGCAGCCGTACAGGAATGAACACTGAAGCTTTCTTT. It encodes CASSRTGMNTEAFF.

The chain carries TRBV9 and TRBJ1-5; D unclear. V shed 4 bases and J shed 2 bases, with 7 bases lying between them. Germline values: CDR1 SGDLS, CDR2 YYNGEE. This CDR3 comprises 13 residues. CDR3 sequence (DNA): TGTGCCAGCAGCAGCGAGGGCAATCAGCCCCAGCATTTT. The encoded protein is CASSSEGNQPQHF.

This chain joins TRBV28 and TRBJ1-2; 10 nucleotides match TRBD1. Germline-derived CDR1 and CDR2 are MDHEN and SYDVKM. CDR3 length: 13 amino acids. V shed 7 bases, J shed 6 bases, and the junction held 5 bases outside the gene matches. CDR3 DNA: TGTGCCAGCAATTCAGGACAGGGGGATGGCTACACCTTC. Translated, it gives CASNSGQGDGYTF.

With respect to this clone: This same CDR3 is encoded by further DNA sequences in the sample. The CDR3 DNA reads as TGTGCCAGTAGTATAGGCCCGGGGTCCTACGAGCAGTACTTC. The encoded protein is CASSIGPGSYEQYF. The rearrangement uses TRBV19 and TRBJ2-7; D is perhaps TRBD2 (5 bases). The CDR3 extends over 14 amino acids. Germline CDR1 reads LNHDA; CDR2 reads SQIVND (reference sequence). V shed 1 base and J shed 1 base, with 8 bases lying between them. The full variable domain, with the rest looked up from reference TRBV19 and TRBJ2-7, is DGGITQSPKYLFRKEGQNVTLSCEQNLNHDAMYWYRQDPGQGLRLIYYSQIVNDFQKGDIAEGYSVSREKKESFPLTVTSAQKNPTAFYLCASSIGPGSYEQYFGPGTRLTVT.